One sample yielded the 27 T cell receptor beta chains listed below, sequenced in a study of shared clonotypes between healthy human individuals. The repertoire was sequenced with immunoSEQ multiplex PCR; TCRdb's copy has only in-frame clones and lacks some. The top ten clones hold approximately 10% of a sample with 330,000 or so clones, under 80% of them seen once. The sample taken for sequencing was memory CD4+ T cells sorted from blood. The sample's subset: CD45RA-negative fraction. The receptor set was obtained from a young man in good health.

The rearrangement links TRBV20-1 to TRBJ2-7, with D unclear. The V gene lost 1 base and the J gene lost 2 bases, with 3 bases spanning the gap. Germline CDR1 DFQATT, CDR2 SNEGSKA (reference sequence). The CDR3 loop spans 11 amino acids. CDR3 loop: CSARVTYEQYF. The CDR3 DNA sequence: TGCAGTGCTAGAGTGACCTACGAGCAGTACTTC.

This clone was seen just once. V is TRBV29-1 and J is TRBJ2-1, with TRBD2 identical over 8 bases. Germline CDR1 SQVTM, CDR2 ANQGSEA. The CDR3 is 16 amino acids. After removal of 4 bases from V and 9 bases from J, the junction contained 17 bases not matched to a gene. CDR3: CSVVIGAPGLDPEQFF. Here the CDR3 DNA reads TGCAGCGTTGTCATAGGGGCGCCGGGACTAGACCCTGAGCAGTTCTTC.

This chain connects TRBV7-2 to TRBJ2-7; D gene ambiguous. The CDR3 loop spans 13 amino acids. Trimming removed 2 bases from V and 3 bases from J, with 8 bases in between. The germline CDR1 and CDR2 sequences are SGHTA and FQGNSA. CDR3 loop: CASSLLGNYEQYF. The CDR3 region has the DNA TGTGCCAGCAGCTTACTAGGGAACTACGAGCAGTACTTC. Drawing the rest from reference TRBV7-2 and TRBJ2-7, the complete variable domain is GAGVSQSPSNKVTEKGKDVELRCDPISGHTALYWYRQSLGQGLEFLIYFQGNSAPDKSGLPSDRFSAERTGGSVSTLTIQRTQQEDSAVYLCASSLLGNYEQYFGPGTRLTVT.

The V call is TRBV5-4, the J call TRBJ2-2, with D unresolved. From germline, CDR1 is SGHNT and CDR2 YYREEE (reference sequence). The CDR3 loop spans 14 amino acids. Trimming removed 10 bases from V and 2 bases from J, with 15 bases in between. CDR3: CAFGRQPNTGELFF. The CDR3 nucleotides read TGTGCCTTTGGGCGGCAACCTAACACCGGGGAGCTGTTTTTT.

This clone was picked up a small number of times. V and J are TRBV29-1 and TRBJ2-1, with a tentative D call TRBD2 (5 bases). Per germline, CDR1 SQVTM and CDR2 ANQGSEA. The CDR3 has 14 amino acids. The ends were cut back, 4 bases at V and 2 bases at J, with 12 bases in the middle. The CDR3 loop is CSVGDWGAYNEQFF. The CDR3 DNA is TGCAGCGTTGGGGATTGGGGAGCCTACAATGAGCAGTTCTTC.

The CDR3 reads CASSARDREGYGYTF. The CDR3 nucleotides are TGTGCCAGCAGCGCTCGGGACAGGGAGGGCTATGGCTACACCTTC. The gene calls are TRBV11-1 and TRBJ1-2; 9 bases map to TRBD1. CDR3 size: 15 residues. Germline assignment: CDR1 SGHAT and CDR2 FQDESV (reference sequence). The junction had 8 bases not matched to a gene; V was cut back by 5 bases and J by 4 bases. Full variable domain (outside the CDR3, taken from reference TRBV11-1 and TRBJ1-2): EAEVAQSPRYKITEKSQAVAFWCDPISGHATLYWYRQILGQGPELLVQFQDESVVDDSQLPKDRFSAERLKGVDSTLKIQPAELGDSAMYLCASSARDREGYGYTFGSGTRLTVV.

This rearrangement joins TRBV18 to TRBJ2-2; D perhaps matches TRBD1 (5 bases). The CDR3 has 15 amino acids. V gave up 3 bases and J gave up 0 bases, with 8 bases separating them. CDR1 is KGHSH and CDR2 is LQKENI in the germline V gene. CDR3 residues: CASSPGPPNTGELFF. In DNA, the CDR3 is TGTGCCAGCTCACCGGGGCCACCGAACACCGGGGAGCTGTTTTTT.

The gene calls are TRBV28 and TRBJ1-4; no clear D. The V gene's germline CDR1 is MDHEN and CDR2 SYDVKM. CDR3 length: 16 amino acids. V lost 4 bases to trimming and J lost 8 bases, with 20 bases between them. The CDR3 spells CASSSLATATLEKLFF. For the CDR3, the DNA is TGTGCCAGCAGTTCCCTCGCCACCGCGACACTAGAAAAACTGTTTTTT. The full variable domain, rest sourced from reference TRBV28 and TRBJ1-4, is DVKVTQSSRYLVKRTGEKVFLECVQDMDHENMFWYRQDPGLGLRLIYFSYDVKMKEKGDIPEGYSVSREKKERFSLILESASTNQTSMYLCASSSLATATLEKLFFGSGTQLSVL.

V is TRBV2 and J is TRBJ2-1; unclear D gene. CDR3 size: 14 residues. Germline CDR1 is SNHLY and CDR2 is FYNNEI. Trimming removed 5 bases at V and 2 bases at J, with 10 bases between. The DNA for the CDR3 is TGTGCCAGCAGTTCAACAGAAACCTACAATGAGCAGTTCTTC. It codes for CASSSTETYNEQFF. The variable domain in full, with the rest retrieved from reference TRBV2 and TRBJ2-1, is EPEVTQTPSHQVTQMGQEVILRCVPISNHLYFYWYRQILGQKVEFLVSFYNNEISEKSEIFDDQFSVERPDGSNFTLKIRSTKLEDSAMYFCASSSTETYNEQFFGPGTRLTVL.

This clone has a handful of counts. This sample includes further DNA sequences coding for the same CDR3. The chain employs TRBV19 and TRBJ2-7; D unresolved. The CDR3 sequence is 13 residues long. V was shortened by 3 bases and J by 0 bases, with 6 bases between the two germline ends. CDR1 and CDR2 (germline): LNHDA, SQIVND (reference sequence). CDR3 DNA sequence: TGTGCCAGTAGTATCGAGAGCTCCTACGAGCAGTACTTC. Protein sequence: CASSIESSYEQYF.

The rearrangement uses TRBV27 and TRBJ2-7; no reliable D call. Per germline, CDR1 MNHEY and CDR2 SMNVEV (reference sequence). This CDR3 region has 15 residues. V lost 8 bases and J 3 bases, leaving 20 bases between the germline ends. The CDR3 DNA sequence: TGTGCCAGCGCATACCGGGCCCCCAACCTCTACGAGCAGTACTTC. Amino acids: CASAYRAPNLYEQYF.

This clone was found once. This chain links TRBV29-1 with TRBJ2-7; D is possibly TRBD1 (6 bases). Germline CDR1 reads SQVTM; CDR2 reads ANQGSEA. This CDR3 comprises 12 residues. Deletions cut 6 bases from V and 2 bases from J, with 11 bases between. In DNA form, the CDR3 reads TGCAGCGTGAAGGGGGTAGCCTACGAGCAGTACTTC. This encodes CSVKGVAYEQYF.

This chain uses TRBV6-6 with TRBJ1-5; D uncertain. V shed 2 bases and J shed 0 bases, with 5 bases lying between them. CDR3 length equals 14 residues. Germline assignment: CDR1 MNHNY and CDR2 SVGAGI (reference sequence). In DNA, the CDR3 is TGTGCCAGCAGTTACCCTCGTAGCAATCAGCCCCAGCATTTT. Translated: CASSYPRSNQPQHF.

This chain's CDR3 is CASSAQQETQYF. CDR3 in DNA: TGTGCCAGCAGCGCCCAGCAAGAGACCCAGTACTTC. The genes are TRBV4-2 and TRBJ2-5; D is ambiguous. Trimming left V 5 bases short and J 2 bases short, with 6 bases between. Germline V gene sequence: CDR1 LGHNA, CDR2 YNFKEQ. This CDR3 has 12 residues.

The V gene is TRBV14, the J gene TRBJ2-3; D remains ambiguous. The CDR3 covers 15 residues. Trimming shortened V by 0 bases and J by 3 bases, and 10 bases separated the two germline ends. Germline CDR1 reads SGHDN; CDR2 reads FVKESK. The CDR3 region is CASSQDARATDTQYF. The DNA for the CDR3 is TGTGCCAGCAGCCAAGATGCAAGGGCAACAGATACGCAGTATTTT.

The chain links TRBV7-8 to TRBJ1-5; 9 bases match TRBD1. After removal of 5 bases from V and 11 bases from J, the junction contained 16 bases not matched to a gene. Germline values: CDR1 SGHVS, CDR2 FQNEAQ. There are 16 residues in the CDR3. CDR3 region: CASSPRPGQGSRAQHF. CDR3 bases: TGTGCCAGCAGCCCACGGCCGGGACAGGGTAGTCGTGCCCAGCATTTT.

This rearrangement joins TRBV29-1 to TRBJ2-3, with D perhaps matching TRBD1 or TRBD2 (5 bases each). The V end was cut by 1 base, the J end by 2 bases, with 13 bases between. This CDR3 is built from 15 residues. Germline V gives CDR1 SQVTM, CDR2 ANQGSEA. The DNA of the CDR3 is TGCAGCGTTGAAGGGGGGAGCGGCAACACAGATACGCAGTATTTT. The encoded protein is CSVEGGSGNTDTQYF.

This clone was seen only a few times. The chain has TRBV11-1 and TRBJ1-1; D gene unclear. Trimming left V 6 bases short and J 1 base short, with 9 bases between. This CDR3 region has 13 residues. Germline CDR1 reads SGHAT; CDR2 reads FQDESV (reference sequence). CDR3 DNA: TGTGCCAGCAGTGTTGGCTGGAACACTGAAGCTTTCTTT. Its translation is CASSVGWNTEAFF. Full variable domain (remainder filled in from reference TRBV11-1 and TRBJ1-1): EAEVAQSPRYKITEKSQAVAFWCDPISGHATLYWYRQILGQGPELLVQFQDESVVDDSQLPKDRFSAERLKGVDSTLKIQPAELGDSAMYLCASSVGWNTEAFFGQGTRLTVV.

This clone came up once. The chain combines TRBV7-9 with TRBJ2-5; 10 bases are shared with TRBD1. Germline V gives CDR1 SEHNR, CDR2 FQNEAQ (reference sequence). V was clipped by 3 bases and J by 5 bases; unmatched bases: 6. This CDR3 comprises 15 residues. CDR3 residues: CASSFGTGARETQYF. The CDR3 DNA sequence: TGTGCCAGCAGCTTCGGGACAGGGGCCAGGGAGACCCAGTACTTC.

The V and J genes are TRBV10-3 and TRBJ2-1; a possible D gene is TRBD2 (6 bases). V dropped 6 bases and J dropped 1 base, with 16 bases sitting between them. Germline V gene lookup returns CDR1 ENHRY and CDR2 SYGVKD. The CDR3 is 16 amino acids. The CDR3 nucleotides are TGTGCCATCAGCGGGACTTACGGCAATTCCTACAATGAGCAGTTCTTC. This translates into CAISGTYGNSYNEQFF.

This chain connects TRBV27 to TRBJ1-5; 8 positions match TRBD1. The germline V gene has CDR1 MNHEY and CDR2 SMNVEV (reference sequence). The CDR3 is 14 amino acids. The trim removed 5 bases at V and 4 bases at J, leaving 4 bases unmatched. The CDR3 DNA reads as TGTGCCAGCAGTCCCCGGACAGGGAATCAGCCCCAGCATTTT. Its translation: CASSPRTGNQPQHF.

J is TRBJ1-5 and V is TRBV6-5; D is uncertain. Germline lookup yields CDR1 MNHEY and CDR2 SVGAGI. CDR3 length equals 13 residues. V was cut by 3 bases and J by 7 bases, with 10 bases left in between. CDR3 DNA: TGTGCCAGCAGTTATCACAGAGAGCAGCCCCAGCATTTT. Translating gives CASSYHREQPQHF.

This clone has at least ten counts. This chain links TRBV29-1 with TRBJ2-1; 8 bases match TRBD2. V was clipped by 7 bases and J by 4 bases; unmatched bases: 9. The CDR3 spans 14 residues. Germline-derived CDR1 and CDR2 are SQVTM and ANQGSEA. The CDR3 coding sequence is TGCAGCGGGACTCCTAGCGGGCTTTACAATGAGCAGTTCTTC. It yields the protein CSGTPSGLYNEQFF.

This chain connects TRBV7-9 to TRBJ1-2; D remains ambiguous. This CDR3 region has 13 residues. Deletions cut 3 bases from V and 4 bases from J, with 9 bases between. From germline, CDR1 is SEHNR and CDR2 FQNEAQ (reference sequence). The CDR3 loop reads CASSFLQFYGYTF. The CDR3 nucleotides are TGTGCCAGCAGCTTCCTCCAGTTCTATGGCTACACCTTC. Variable domain in full (rest from reference TRBV7-9 and TRBJ1-2): DTGVSQNPRHKITKRGQNVTFRCDPISEHNRLYWYRQTLGQGPEFLTYFQNEAQLEKSRLLSDRFSAERPKGSFSTLEIQRTEQGDSAMYLCASSFLQFYGYTFGSGTRLTVV.

The table lists this clone with a count of one. The chain joins TRBV14 to TRBJ2-1; possible D gene TRBD2, 6 bases. The V end lost 4 bases, the J end lost 0 bases, and 28 bases lay between the germline ends. This CDR3 comprises 21 residues. Germline assignment: CDR1 SGHDN and CDR2 FVKESK. CDR3 region: CASSPRGGSGPYQSSYNEQFF. DNA of the CDR3: TGTGCCAGCAGCCCCCGTGGAGGTAGCGGACCATACCAGAGCTCCTACAATGAGCAGTTCTTC.

Note on this clone: The same CDR3 arises from other DNA sequences in this sample as well. This chain uses TRBV4-3 with TRBJ2-5; TRBD1 matches 9 bases. Trimming at V came to 0 bases and at J to 6 bases, leaving 5 bases not matched to a gene. Germline V gene lookup returns CDR1 LGHNA and CDR2 YSLEER. CDR3 size: 15 residues. The CDR3 sequence is CASSQDRQGVKTQYF. The DNA for the CDR3 is TGCGCCAGCAGCCAAGATAGACAGGGGGTGAAGACCCAGTACTTC.

The chain combines TRBV7-3 with TRBJ2-1, with TRBD2 matching over 9 bases. The CDR3 covers 16 residues. Germline assignment: CDR1 SGHTA and CDR2 FQGTGA. V trimming: 3 bases; J trimming: 4 bases; junction bases outside the gene matches: 7. This CDR3 is CASSFSAGGLYNEQFF. CDR3 DNA sequence: TGTGCCAGCAGCTTCTCAGCGGGAGGACTATACAATGAGCAGTTCTTC.